These 8 T cell receptor beta chains originate from one sample sequenced in a study of identical twins. TCRdb fed the 5' RACE reads into MiXCR, producing one record per CDR3 protein. The sample carries about 690,000 distinct CDR3 sequences, over 5% recorded once. Input material: naive T cells sorted from blood. The receptors were gathered from a man younger than 35 in good health.

This clonotype was recorded at least ten times. The V call is TRBV11-2, the J call TRBJ2-7; D unclear. Germline V gives CDR1 SGHAT, CDR2 FQNNGV. The CDR3 consists of 13 residues. V shed 1 base and J shed 4 bases, with 8 bases lying between them. CDR3 residues: CASSLGANYEQYV. DNA for the CDR3: TGTGCCAGCAGCTTAGGGGCGAATTACGAGCAGTACGTC.

This clonotype was seen ten or more times. The rearrangement uses TRBV5-1 and TRBJ2-7; 9 bases are shared with TRBD2. Germline V gives CDR1 SGHRS, CDR2 YFSETQ. The CDR3 runs to 16 residues. V shed 0 bases, J shed 5 bases, and the junction held 9 bases outside the gene matches. The CDR3 nucleotides are TGCGCCAGCAGCTTGGCCCGCCTAGCGGGATCCCACGAGCAGTACGTC. It specifies CASSLARLAGSHEQYV.

This sequence joins TRBV5-1 and TRBJ1-1, with TRBD1 matching over 7 bases. In germline, CDR1 is SGHRS, CDR2 YFSETQ. J lost 7 bases, V lost 5 bases, and 5 bases had no gene match. This CDR3 is built from 12 residues. In DNA form, the CDR3 reads TGCGCCAGCAGAGGGGACAGTATTGAAGCTTTCTTT. This codes for CASRGDSIEAFF. The full variable domain, rest sourced from reference TRBV5-1 and TRBJ1-1, is KAGVTQTPRYLIKTRGQQVTLSCSPISGHRSVSWYQQTPGQGLQFLFEYFSETQRNKGNFPGRFSGRQFSNSRSEMNVSTLELGDSALYLCASRGDSIEAFFGQGTRLTVV.

The gene calls are TRBV19 and TRBJ2-1, with D perhaps TRBD1 or TRBD2 (5 bases each). The ends were cut back, 3 bases at V and 0 bases at J, with 9 bases in the middle. The CDR3 runs 15 residues. Per the germline V gene, CDR1 is LNHDA and CDR2 is SQIVND (reference sequence). Here the CDR3 DNA reads TGTGCCAGTAGTATGTCAGGGAGCTCCTACAATGAGCAGTTCTTC. Its protein product is CASSMSGSSYNEQFF. Combining the CDR3 with reference TRBV19 and TRBJ2-1 gives the whole variable domain DGGITQSPKYLFRKEGQNVTLSCEQNLNHDAMYWYRQDPGQGLRLIYYSQIVNDFQKGDIAEGYSVSREKKESFPLTVTSAQKNPTAFYLCASSMSGSSYNEQFFGPGTRLTVL.

This clonotype was seen ten or more times. The chain joins TRBV9 to TRBJ2-5, with a tentative D call TRBD1 (6 bases). V was shortened by 3 bases and J by 5 bases, with 20 bases between the two germline ends. Germline-derived CDR1 and CDR2 are SGDLS and YYNGEE. The CDR3 is 16 residues long. CDR3 sequence: CASSATPRTGLETQYF. The CDR3 DNA follows: TGTGCCAGCAGCGCAACGCCAAGAACAGGGTTGGAGACCCAGTACTTC.

This clonotype has a count of ten or more. The chain is built from TRBV9 and TRBJ2-2; D call uncertain. Germline V lookup: CDR1 SGDLS, CDR2 YYNGEE. The CDR3 length is 15 residues. The V gene lost 4 bases and the J gene lost 2 bases, with 12 bases spanning the gap. Here the CDR3 DNA reads TGTGCCAGCAGCCCCCGCGGAGCCAACACCGGGGAGCTGTTTTTT. This sequence encodes CASSPRGANTGELFF.

This clonotype was seen a few times. The chain has TRBV11-2 and TRBJ1-2, with D possibly matching TRBD1 (5 bases). Trimming took off 5 bases at V and 0 bases at J, with 10 bases between the two ends. The CDR3 runs 14 residues. The germline V gene has CDR1 SGHAT and CDR2 FQNNGV. The CDR3 region has the DNA TGTGCCAGCAGCCGAGGGGTTTCTAACTATGGCTACACCTTC. Its protein is CASSRGVSNYGYTF.

This clonotype was recorded at least ten times. The chain carries TRBV6-1 and TRBJ1-6; D is uncertain. The CDR3 has 14 amino acids. V lost 10 bases and J 3 bases, leaving 13 bases between the germline ends. The germline V gene has CDR1 MNHNS and CDR2 SASEGT. CDR3 DNA sequence: TGTGCCACCCGGGCTGTGGACTATAATTCACCCCTCCACTTT. Residues: CATRAVDYNSPLHF.